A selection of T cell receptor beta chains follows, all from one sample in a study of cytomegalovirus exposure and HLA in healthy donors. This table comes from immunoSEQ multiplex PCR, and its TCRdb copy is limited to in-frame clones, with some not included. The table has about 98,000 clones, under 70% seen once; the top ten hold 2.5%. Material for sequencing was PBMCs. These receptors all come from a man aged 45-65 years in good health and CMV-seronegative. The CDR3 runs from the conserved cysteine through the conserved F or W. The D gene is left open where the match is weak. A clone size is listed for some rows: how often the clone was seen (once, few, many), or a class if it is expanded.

CAIAGAENYGYTF | TGTGCCATCGCTGGGGCGGAGAACTATGGCTACACCTTC | NA | 13 | TRBJ1-2 | NA | TRBV10-3
CASSLSQLANTGELFF | TGTGCCAGCAGCTTATCCCAACTAGCTAACACCGGGGAGCTGTTTTTT | NA | 16 | TRBJ2-2 | NA | TRBV7-9
CASSQTQRDEAFF | TGTGCCAGCAGCCAGACTCAGAGGGATGAAGCTTTCTTT | NA | 13 | TRBJ1-1 | NA | TRBV9
CASSPSGQGYGYTF | TGTGCCAGCAGCCCGTCGGGACAGGGGTATGGCTACACCTTC | TRBD1 | 14 | TRBJ1-2 | NA | TRBV14
CASSEYDGTSGTQYF | TGTGCCAGCAGTGAATATGATGGGACTAGCGGGACCCAGTACTTC | TRBD2 | 15 | TRBJ2-5 | NA | TRBV25-1
CASSFSLADTYNEQFF | TGTGCCAGCAGCTTTTCACTAGCGGACACCTACAATGAGCAGTTCTTC | TRBD2 | 16 | TRBJ2-1 | once | TRBV5-6
CASSKDRSRTSYEQYF | TGTGCCAGCTCAAAAGACAGGTCCCGAACCTCCTACGAGCAGTACTTC | NA | 16 | TRBJ2-7 | once | TRBV18
CASSIAWGQRNYGYTF | TGTGCCAGTAGTATAGCTTGGGGACAGCGAAACTATGGCTACACCTTC | TRBD1 | 16 | TRBJ1-2 | few | TRBV19
CASSSGQDRTLRAFF | TGTGCCAGCAGTTCCGGACAGGATCGAACACTGAGAGCTTTCTTT | TRBD1 | 15 | TRBJ1-1 | NA | TRBV28
CASSQDRATNEKLFF | TGTGCCAGCAGTCAGGACAGGGCAACTAATGAAAAACTGTTTTTT | TRBD1 | 15 | TRBJ1-4 | NA | TRBV2
CASRSTGTGRTFF | TGTGCCAGCAGATCAACCGGGACAGGTAGGACTTTCTTT | TRBD1 | 13 | TRBJ1-1 | few | TRBV28
CASSLGGQGNEKLFF | TGTGCCAGCAGCTTAGGCGGACAGGGGAATGAAAAACTGTTTTTT | TRBD1 | 15 | TRBJ1-4 | NA | TRBV11-2
CASSAVRGGSDTQYF | TGTGCCAGCAGCGCCGTTAGGGGGGGATCAGATACGCAGTATTTT | NA | 15 | TRBJ2-3 | NA | TRBV7-2
CASSRRTGADTQYF | TGTGCCAGCAGTAGGAGGACAGGTGCAGATACGCAGTATTTT | TRBD1 | 14 | TRBJ2-3 | NA | TRBV6-5
CASSPGIVVNEQFF | TGTGCTAGCAGCCCGGGAATCGTGGTCAATGAGCAGTTCTTC | NA | 14 | TRBJ2-1 | NA | TRBV7-7
CASSLSRVSYEQYF | TGCGCCAGCAGCCTATCGCGGGTCTCCTACGAGCAGTACTTC | NA | 14 | TRBJ2-7 | NA | TRBV4-1
CASSYWQGGNSPLHF | TGTGCCAGCAGTTACTGGCAGGGGGGTAATTCACCCCTCCACTTT | TRBD1 | 15 | TRBJ1-6 | NA | TRBV6-6
CASSTLAPANTGELFF | TGTGCCAGCAGTACTCTAGCGCCAGCGAACACCGGGGAGCTGTTTTTT | NA | 16 | TRBJ2-2 | NA | TRBV6-6
CASSLGGPGQPQHF | TGTGCCAGCAGTTTAGGCGGCCCGGGACAGCCCCAGCATTTT | NA | 14 | TRBJ1-5 | few | TRBV28
CASSPVQRAYNEQFF | TGTGCCAGCAGCCCGGTACAGCGGGCCTACAATGAGCAGTTCTTC | NA | 15 | TRBJ2-1 | NA | TRBV7-2
CASSYRHSPLHF | TGTGCCAGTTCATACAGGCATTCACCCCTCCACTTT | NA | 12 | TRBJ1-6 | NA | TRBV6-5
CASRPSRGLVTEAFF | TGCGCCAGCAGGCCTTCCAGGGGGCTTGTCACTGAAGCTTTCTTT | TRBD1 | 15 | TRBJ1-1 | once | TRBV5-1
CASSATGLAGTEQYF | TGTGCCAGCAGTGCGACGGGACTAGCGGGCACCGAGCAGTACTTC | TRBD2 | 15 | TRBJ2-7 | few | TRBV6-1
CASSVGLFGYTF | TGTGCCAGCAGTGTGGGACTCTTTGGCTACACCTTC | NA | 12 | TRBJ1-2 | NA | TRBV28
CASSQTEGFSNQPQHF | TGCGCCAGCAGCCAGACAGAAGGATTTAGCAATCAGCCCCAGCATTTT | NA | 16 | TRBJ1-5 | NA | TRBV4-1
CAWRNKRTTDTQYF | TGTGCCTGGAGAAATAAGCGGACCACAGATACGCAGTATTTT | NA | 14 | TRBJ2-3 | NA | TRBV30
CASSRGQLANYGYTF | TGTGCCAGCAGTAGAGGACAGTTAGCTAACTATGGCTACACCTTC | NA | 15 | TRBJ1-2 | NA | TRBV28
CASSSTGQGFEQYF | TGTGCCAGCAGCTCGACGGGACAGGGTTTCGAGCAGTACTTC | TRBD1 | 14 | TRBJ2-7 | NA | TRBV5-6
CASSPTQGANGGYTF | TGTGCCAGCTCACCAACGCAGGGGGCGAACGGTGGCTACACCTTC | TRBD1 | 15 | TRBJ1-2 | NA | TRBV18
CASRTSGGGADTQYF | TGTGCCAGCAGAACTAGCGGGGGCGGGGCAGATACGCAGTATTTT | TRBD2 | 15 | TRBJ2-3 | NA | TRBV2
CASSQDIGGFGYTF | TGTGCCAGCAGCCAAGATATTGGGGGGTTTGGCTACACCTTC | NA | 14 | TRBJ1-2 | NA | TRBV4-2
CASSLQLAEYF | TGCGCCAGCAGCTTGCAACTAGCGGAGTACTTC | TRBD2 | 11 | TRBJ2-7 | NA | TRBV5-1
CASRPSRAGAYEQYF | TGTGCCAGCAGACCATCACGGGCAGGGGCCTACGAGCAGTACTTC | NA | 15 | TRBJ2-7 | few | TRBV28
CASSLTTGGALDTEAFF | TGTGCCAGCAGCTTAACTACAGGGGGCGCGTTGGACACTGAAGCTTTCTTT | TRBD1 | 17 | TRBJ1-1 | NA | TRBV5-6
CAISESPRGVGQPQHF | TGTGCCATCAGTGAGTCCCCGCGGGGAGTGGGTCAGCCCCAGCATTTT | NA | 16 | TRBJ1-5 | NA | TRBV10-3